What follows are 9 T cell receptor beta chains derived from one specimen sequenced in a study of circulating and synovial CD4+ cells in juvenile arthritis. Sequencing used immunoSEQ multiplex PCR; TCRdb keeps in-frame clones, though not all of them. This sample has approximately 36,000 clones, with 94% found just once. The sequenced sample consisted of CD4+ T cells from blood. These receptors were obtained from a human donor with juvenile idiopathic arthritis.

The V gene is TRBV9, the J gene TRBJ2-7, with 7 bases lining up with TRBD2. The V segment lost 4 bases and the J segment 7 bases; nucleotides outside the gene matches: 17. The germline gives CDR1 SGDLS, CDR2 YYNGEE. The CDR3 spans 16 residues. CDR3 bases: TGTGCCAGCAGCCCCACGGCAGGGACCCTCGGGGGGGAGCAGTACTTC. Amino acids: CASSPTAGTLGGEQYF. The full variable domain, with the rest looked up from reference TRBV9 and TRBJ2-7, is DSGVTQTPKHLITATGQRVTLRCSPRSGDLSVYWYQQSLDQGLQFLIQYYNGEERAKGNILERFSAQQFPDLHSELNLSSLELGDSALYFCASSPTAGTLGGEQYFGPGTRLTVT.

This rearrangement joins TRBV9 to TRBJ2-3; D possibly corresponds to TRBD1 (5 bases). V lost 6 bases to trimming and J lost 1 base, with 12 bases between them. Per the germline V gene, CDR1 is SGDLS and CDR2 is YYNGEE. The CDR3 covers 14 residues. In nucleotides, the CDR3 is TGTGCCAGCAAAGAAGCGACAGGCACAGATACGCAGTATTTT. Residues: CASKEATGTDTQYF.

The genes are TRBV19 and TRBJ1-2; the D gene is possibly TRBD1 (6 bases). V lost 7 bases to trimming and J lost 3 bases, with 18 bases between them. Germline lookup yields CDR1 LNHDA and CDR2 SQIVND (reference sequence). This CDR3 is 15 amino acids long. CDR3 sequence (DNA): TGTGCCAGTACCCCTCCCAGGGCAGGGGACTATGGCTACACCTTC. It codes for CASTPPRAGDYGYTF. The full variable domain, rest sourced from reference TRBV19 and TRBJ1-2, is DGGITQSPKYLFRKEGQNVTLSCEQNLNHDAMYWYRQDPGQGLRLIYYSQIVNDFQKGDIAEGYSVSREKKESFPLTVTSAQKNPTAFYLCASTPPRAGDYGYTFGSGTRLTVV.

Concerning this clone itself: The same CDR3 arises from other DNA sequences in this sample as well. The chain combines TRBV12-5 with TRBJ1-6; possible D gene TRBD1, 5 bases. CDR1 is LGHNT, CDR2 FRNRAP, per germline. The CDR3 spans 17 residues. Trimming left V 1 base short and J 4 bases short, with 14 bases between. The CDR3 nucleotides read TGTGCTAGTGGTTTGGGTCCCCCAGGGTTGTATAATTCACCCCTCCACTTT. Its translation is CASGLGPPGLYNSPLHF.

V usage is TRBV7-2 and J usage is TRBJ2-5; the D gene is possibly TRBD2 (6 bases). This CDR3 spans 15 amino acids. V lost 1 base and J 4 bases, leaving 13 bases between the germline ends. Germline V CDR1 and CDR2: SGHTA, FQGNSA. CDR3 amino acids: CASSLGGTMGETQYF. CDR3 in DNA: TGTGCCAGCAGCTTAGGCGGGACCATGGGAGAGACCCAGTACTTC.

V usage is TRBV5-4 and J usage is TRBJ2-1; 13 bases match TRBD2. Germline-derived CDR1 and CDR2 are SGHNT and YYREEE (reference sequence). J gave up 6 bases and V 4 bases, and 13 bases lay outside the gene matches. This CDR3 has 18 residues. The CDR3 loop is CASSRTGTSGVSPNEQFF. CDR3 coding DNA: TGTGCCAGCAGCCGAACCGGGACTAGCGGGGTTTCTCCCAATGAGCAGTTCTTC.

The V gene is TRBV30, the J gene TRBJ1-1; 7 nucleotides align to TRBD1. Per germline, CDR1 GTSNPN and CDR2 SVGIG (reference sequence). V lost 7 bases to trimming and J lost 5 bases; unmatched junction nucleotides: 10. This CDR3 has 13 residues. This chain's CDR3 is CALYDRVGTEAFF. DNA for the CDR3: TGTGCCTTGTACGACAGGGTTGGAACTGAAGCTTTCTTT.

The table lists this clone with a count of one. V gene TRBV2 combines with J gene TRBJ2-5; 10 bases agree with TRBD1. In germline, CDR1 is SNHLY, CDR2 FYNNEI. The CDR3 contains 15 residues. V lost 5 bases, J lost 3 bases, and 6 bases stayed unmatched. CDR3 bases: TGTGCCAGCAGTCTTGACAGGGGGCGGGAAGAGACCCAGTACTTC. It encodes CASSLDRGREETQYF.

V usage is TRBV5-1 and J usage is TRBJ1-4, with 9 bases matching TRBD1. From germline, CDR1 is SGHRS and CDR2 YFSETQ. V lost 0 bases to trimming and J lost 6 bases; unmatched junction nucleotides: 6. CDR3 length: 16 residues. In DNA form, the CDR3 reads TGCGCCAGCAGCTTGGGGGACAGGGTGACCTATGAAAAACTGTTTTTT. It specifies CASSLGDRVTYEKLFF.